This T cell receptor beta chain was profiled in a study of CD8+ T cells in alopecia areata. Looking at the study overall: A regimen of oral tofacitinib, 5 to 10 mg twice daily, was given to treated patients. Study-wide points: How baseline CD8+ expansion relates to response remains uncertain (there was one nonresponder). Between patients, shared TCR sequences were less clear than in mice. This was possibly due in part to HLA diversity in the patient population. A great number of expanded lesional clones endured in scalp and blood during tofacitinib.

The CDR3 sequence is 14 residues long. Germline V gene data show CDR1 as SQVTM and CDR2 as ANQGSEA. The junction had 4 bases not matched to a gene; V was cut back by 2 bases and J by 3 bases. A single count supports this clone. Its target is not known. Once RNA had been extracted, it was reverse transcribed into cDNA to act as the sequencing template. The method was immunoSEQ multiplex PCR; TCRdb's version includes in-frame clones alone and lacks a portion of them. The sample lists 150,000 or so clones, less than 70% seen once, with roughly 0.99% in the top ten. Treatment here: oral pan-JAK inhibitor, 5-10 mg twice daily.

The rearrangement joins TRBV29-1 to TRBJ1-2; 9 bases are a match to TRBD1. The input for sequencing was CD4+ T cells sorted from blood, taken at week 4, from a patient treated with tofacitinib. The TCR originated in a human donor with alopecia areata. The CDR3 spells CSVEYRGPDYGYTF. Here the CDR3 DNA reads TGCAGCGTTGAATACAGGGGGCCGGACTATGGCTACACCTTC.